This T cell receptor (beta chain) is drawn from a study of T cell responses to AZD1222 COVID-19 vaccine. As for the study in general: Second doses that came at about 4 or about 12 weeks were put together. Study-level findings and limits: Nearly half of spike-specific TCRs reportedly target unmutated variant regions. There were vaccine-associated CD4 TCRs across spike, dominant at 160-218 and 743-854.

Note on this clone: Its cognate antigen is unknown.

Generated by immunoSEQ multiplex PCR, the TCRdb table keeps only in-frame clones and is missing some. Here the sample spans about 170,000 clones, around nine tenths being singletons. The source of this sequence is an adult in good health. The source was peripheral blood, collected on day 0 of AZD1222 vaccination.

This chain's CDR3 is CASSNAGTGGKYEQYF. The DNA of the CDR3 is TGTGCCAGCAGCAATGCAGGGACAGGGGGTAAATACGAGCAGTACTTC. This sequence joins TRBV7-2 and TRBJ2-7; 11 nucleotides align to TRBD1. J lost 4 bases, V lost 5 bases, and 10 bases had no gene match. The CDR3 consists of 16 residues. Germline V lookup: CDR1 SGHTA, CDR2 FQGNSA.